This is a list of T cell receptor beta chains from one sample in a study of T cell responses to AZD1222 COVID-19 vaccine. Method: immunoSEQ multiplex PCR; TCRdb's copy keeps in-frame clones and lacks some. The sample contains tens of thousands of clones, about 79% of which appear only once. Specimen: peripheral blood, collected on day 0 of AZD1222 vaccination. The receptors come from an adult in good health. Each CDR3 is given with its conserved first and last residue. Each record gives: V gene, J gene, CDR3 protein.

v_call: TRBV10-1; j_call: TRBJ2-1; cdr3_aa: CASSDRYSYNEQFF
v_call: TRBV29-1; j_call: TRBJ2-3; cdr3_aa: CSVEALGGGTDTQYF
v_call: TRBV6-4; j_call: TRBJ2-1; cdr3_aa: CASSELPYNEQFF
v_call: TRBV6-5; j_call: TRBJ1-2; cdr3_aa: CASRSGGRRGYTF
v_call: TRBV7-8; j_call: TRBJ1-5; cdr3_aa: CASSPTGHQPQHF
v_call: TRBV6-5; j_call: TRBJ1-2; cdr3_aa: CASSYFNDGYTF
v_call: TRBV5-6; j_call: TRBJ2-1; cdr3_aa: CASSLPPEMGTIRLNEQFF
v_call: TRBV7-3; j_call: TRBJ2-1; cdr3_aa: CASSASGNEQFF
v_call: TRBV2; j_call: TRBJ1-6; cdr3_aa: CASSEWGYNSPLHF
v_call: TRBV6-1; j_call: TRBJ1-2; cdr3_aa: CASSEDQTYTF
v_call: TRBV11-3; j_call: TRBJ2-3; cdr3_aa: CASSLGSSTDTQYF
v_call: TRBV12-1; j_call: TRBJ2-2; cdr3_aa: CASSPALAGANTGELFF
v_call: TRBV4-1; j_call: TRBJ2-7; cdr3_aa: CASSQGDRGEQYF
v_call: TRBV6-5; j_call: TRBJ1-5; cdr3_aa: CASWTDSNQPQHF
v_call: TRBV2; j_call: TRBJ1-5; cdr3_aa: CASSWDPSRRNQPQHF
v_call: TRBV5-1; j_call: TRBJ2-3; cdr3_aa: CASSSGTGSSTDTQYF
v_call: TRBV7-2; j_call: TRBJ2-1; cdr3_aa: CASSLVGTSGKDEQFF